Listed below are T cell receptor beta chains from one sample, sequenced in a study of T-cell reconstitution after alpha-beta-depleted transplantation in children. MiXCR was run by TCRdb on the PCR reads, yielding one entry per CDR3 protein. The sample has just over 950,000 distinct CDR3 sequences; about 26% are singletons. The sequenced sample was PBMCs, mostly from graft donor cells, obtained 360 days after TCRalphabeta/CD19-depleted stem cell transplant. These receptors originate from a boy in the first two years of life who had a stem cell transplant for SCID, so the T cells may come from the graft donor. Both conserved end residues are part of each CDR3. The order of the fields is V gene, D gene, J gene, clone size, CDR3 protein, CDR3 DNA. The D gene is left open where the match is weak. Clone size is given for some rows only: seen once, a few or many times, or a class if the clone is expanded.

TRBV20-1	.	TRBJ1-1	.	CSAMGEAAFF	TGCAGTGCCATGGGGGAGGCGGCTTTCTTT
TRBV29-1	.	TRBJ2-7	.	CSVEDRSRFTGAAYEQYF	TGCAGCGTTGAAGATCGATCCAGGTTTACGGGGGCGGCCTACGAGCAGTACTTC
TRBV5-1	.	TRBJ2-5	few	CASSLEQGRTQYF	TGCGCCAGCAGCTTGGAGCAGGGTAGAACCCAGTACTTC
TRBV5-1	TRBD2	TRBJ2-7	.	CASSLGTSGGFSGDEQYF	TGCGCCAGCAGCTTGGGGACTAGCGGGGGCTTCTCCGGTGACGAGCAGTACTTC
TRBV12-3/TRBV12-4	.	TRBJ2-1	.	CASRKWGGADHEQFF	TGTGCCAGCAGGAAGTGGGGGGGCGCAGACCATGAGCAGTTCTTC
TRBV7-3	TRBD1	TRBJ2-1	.	CASSSLGDRGYNEQFF	TGTGCCAGCAGCTCACTGGGGGACAGGGGGTACAATGAGCAGTTCTTC
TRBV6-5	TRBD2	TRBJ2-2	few	CASSYRGGGVSTGELFF	TGTGCCAGCAGTTACAGGGGCGGGGGGGTATCCACCGGGGAGCTGTTTTTT
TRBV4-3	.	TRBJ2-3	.	CASSPQNQPGLSDTQYF	TGCGCCAGCAGCCCACAAAACCAACCGGGACTCTCAGATACGCAGTATTTT
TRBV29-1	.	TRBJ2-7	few	CRAGTRDRSYEQYF	TGCAGGGCGGGAACCCGGGACCGATCCTACGAGCAGTACTTC
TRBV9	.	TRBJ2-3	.	CASSVGDTGTDTQYF	TGTGCCAGCAGCGTAGGGGACACCGGCACAGATACGCAGTATTTT
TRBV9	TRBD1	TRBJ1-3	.	CASSVGGTAGNTIYF	TGTGCCAGCAGCGTAGGCGGGACAGCTGGAAACACCATATATTTT
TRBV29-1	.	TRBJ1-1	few	CSVASGAWMNTEAFF	TGCAGCGTTGCTTCAGGGGCTTGGATGAACACTGAAGCTTTCTTT
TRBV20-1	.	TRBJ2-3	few	CSARDVTTDTQYF	TGCAGTGCTAGAGATGTGACCACAGATACGCAGTATTTT
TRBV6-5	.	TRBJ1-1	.	CASSFPGLLTNTEAFF	TGTGCCAGCAGTTTTCCGGGTCTGCTAACGAACACTGAAGCTTTCTTT
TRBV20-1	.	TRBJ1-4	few	CSASSGPGEKLFF	TGCAGTGCTAGTTCGGGCCCGGGGGAAAAACTGTTTTTT
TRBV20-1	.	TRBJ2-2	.	CSAGRTANTGELFF	TGCAGTGCTGGTCGGACAGCTAACACCGGGGAGCTGTTTTTT
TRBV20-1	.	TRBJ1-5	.	CSARFWGGSNQPQHF	TGCAGTGCTAGATTTTGGGGAGGAAGCAATCAGCCCCAGCATTTT
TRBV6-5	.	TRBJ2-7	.	CASSYGKAYEQYF	TGTGCCAGCAGTTACGGGAAGGCTTACGAGCAGTACTTC
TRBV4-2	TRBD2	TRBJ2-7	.	CASSQNPSGATYEQYF	TGTGCCAGCAGCCAAAATCCTAGCGGAGCCACCTACGAGCAGTACTTC
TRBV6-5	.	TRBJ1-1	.	CASSLGLTVGDEAFF	TGTGCCAGCAGTTTAGGGCTAACAGTGGGGGATGAAGCTTTCTTT
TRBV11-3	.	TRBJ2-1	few	CASSPGTLPRGEQFF	TGTGCCAGCAGCCCCGGGACTCTCCCTAGAGGGGAGCAGTTCTTC
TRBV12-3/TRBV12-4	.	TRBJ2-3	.	CASSWGAEEDTQYF	TGTGCCAGCAGTTGGGGGGCAGAAGAAGATACGCAGTATTTT
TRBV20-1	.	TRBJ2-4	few	CSARALGGKNIQYF	TGCAGTGCTAGGGCCCTGGGGGGCAAAAACATTCAGTACTTC
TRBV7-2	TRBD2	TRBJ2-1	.	CASSLGKRSGVF	TGTGCCAGCAGCTTAGGGAAGAGGAGCGGGGTCTTC
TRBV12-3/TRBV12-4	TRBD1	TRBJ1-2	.	CASRQGMYYGYTF	TGTGCCAGCAGACAGGGGATGTACTATGGCTACACCTTC
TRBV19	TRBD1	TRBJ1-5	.	CASSVQGATYQPQHF	TGTGCCAGTAGTGTCCAGGGGGCGACTTATCAGCCCCAGCATTTT
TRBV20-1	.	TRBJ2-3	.	CSATRAVSTDTQYF	TGCAGTGCGACGCGAGCGGTTAGCACAGATACGCAGTATTTT
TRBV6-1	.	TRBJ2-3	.	CASSVRGQVDTQYF	TGTGCCAGCAGTGTCCGGGGCCAAGTTGATACGCAGTATTTT
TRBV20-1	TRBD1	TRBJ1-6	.	CSAPDRGPDNSPLHF	TGCAGTGCGCCAGACAGGGGGCCGGATAATTCACCCCTCCACTTT
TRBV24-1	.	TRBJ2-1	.	CATRSNLYNEQFF	TGTGCCACCAGATCGAACCTTTACAATGAGCAGTTCTTC
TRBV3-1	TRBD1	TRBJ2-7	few	CASSPGTGHGVEQYF	TGTGCCAGCAGCCCAGGGACAGGCCATGGAGTCGAGCAGTACTTC
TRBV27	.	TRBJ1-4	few	CASSLIGRSGGLFF	TGTGCCAGCAGTTTGATAGGGAGAAGCGGGGGGCTGTTTTTT
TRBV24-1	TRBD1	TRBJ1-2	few	CATAQQGNYGYTF	TGTGCCACCGCCCAACAGGGGAACTATGGCTACACCTTC
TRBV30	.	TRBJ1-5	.	CAWSVSSAQHF	TGTGCCTGGAGTGTTAGCTCAGCCCAGCATTTT
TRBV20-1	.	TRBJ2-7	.	CSARFPLGAPAYEQYF	TGCAGTGCTAGATTCCCGTTGGGTGCCCCCGCCTACGAGCAGTACTTC
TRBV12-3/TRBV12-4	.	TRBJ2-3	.	CASSLDRVNTQYF	TGTGCCAGCAGTTTAGATAGAGTGAATACGCAGTATTTT
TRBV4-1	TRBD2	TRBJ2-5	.	CASSRPVIRGGQETQYF	TGCGCCAGCAGCCGCCCTGTGATTCGGGGGGGCCAAGAGACCCAGTACTTC
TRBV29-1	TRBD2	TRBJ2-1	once	CSALPIQRGGPNEQFF	TGCAGCGCCCTCCCAATCCAGCGGGGGGGCCCGAATGAGCAGTTCTTC
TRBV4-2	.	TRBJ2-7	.	CASSPGPGSSYEQYF	TGTGCCAGCAGCCCTGGGCCTGGGAGCTCCTACGAGCAGTACTTC
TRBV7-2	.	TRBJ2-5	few	CASSLGQWEETQYF	TGTGCCAGCAGCTTAGGACAGTGGGAAGAGACCCAGTACTTC
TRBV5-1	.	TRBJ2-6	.	CASSLVIGSGANVLTF	TGCGCCAGCAGCTTGGTTATTGGCTCTGGGGCCAACGTCCTGACTTTC
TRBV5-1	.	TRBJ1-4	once	CASSYGGAPEKLFF	TGCGCCAGCAGCTATGGGGGGGCTCCAGAAAAACTGTTTTTT
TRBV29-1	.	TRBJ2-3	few	CSARRGGPDTQYF	TGCAGCGCCCGCAGGGGGGGGCCAGATACGCAGTATTTT
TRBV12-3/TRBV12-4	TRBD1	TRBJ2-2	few	CASRPGQIITGELFF	TGTGCCAGCAGGCCGGGACAGATAATCACCGGGGAGCTGTTTTTT
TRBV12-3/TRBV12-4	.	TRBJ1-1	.	CASSLVGAAEAFF	TGTGCCAGCAGTTTAGTAGGAGCTGCTGAAGCTTTCTTT
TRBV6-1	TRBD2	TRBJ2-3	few	CASSPVAGGGTDTQYF	TGTGCCAGCAGTCCCGTAGCGGGGGGAGGAACAGATACGCAGTATTTT
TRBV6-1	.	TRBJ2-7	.	CASRPPGAAFGEQYF	TGTGCCAGCAGACCCCCCGGGGCGGCTTTCGGCGAGCAGTACTTC
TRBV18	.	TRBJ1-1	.	CASSRGVLSVNTEAFF	TGTGCCAGCTCACGGGGGGTTTTAAGCGTGAACACTGAAGCTTTCTTT
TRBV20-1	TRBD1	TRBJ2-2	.	CSAKSGTGSIGGELFF	TGCAGTGCAAAAAGCGGGACAGGGTCAATTGGCGGGGAGCTGTTTTTT
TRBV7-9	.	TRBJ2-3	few	CASSLLEPTQYF	TGTGCCAGCAGCTTACTCGAACCTACGCAGTATTTT
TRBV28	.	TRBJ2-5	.	CASSFYQAGAQIKETQYF	TGTGCCAGCAGTTTTTATCAGGCGGGGGCCCAGATTAAGGAGACCCAGTACTTC
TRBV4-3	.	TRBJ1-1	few	CASSQDLLPWDAEAFF	TGCGCCAGCAGCCAAGATCTTTTGCCTTGGGACGCTGAAGCTTTCTTT
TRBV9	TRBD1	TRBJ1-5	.	CASSGGQGAQPQHF	TGTGCCAGCAGCGGAGGACAGGGGGCTCAGCCCCAGCATTTT